This T cell receptor beta chain is drawn from a study of T cell changes during pregnancy in multiple sclerosis. Trimming pared 2 bases from V and 4 bases from J, leaving 14 bases between. Germline CDR1 reads SEHNR; CDR2 reads FQNEAQ (reference sequence). The CDR3 is 15 residues long. Repertoires were generated with immunoSEQ multiplex PCR, while TCRdb's copy carries only in-frame clones and drops some. This sample has 90,000 to 100,000 clones; 90% to 95% occur once, and the top ten carry around 4.5%. The chain employs TRBV7-9 and TRBJ1-2, with D maybe TRBD1 (6 bases). Sequencing used peripheral blood, obtained in the first trimester of pregnancy. This receptor was taken from a female donor with multiple sclerosis, enrolled in a pregnancy study. The CDR3 sequence: CASSLRARDIYGYTF. CDR3 sequence (DNA): TGTGCCAGCAGCTTACGGGCCCGGGACATCTATGGCTACACCTTC. Drawing the rest from reference TRBV7-9 and TRBJ1-2, the complete variable domain is DTGVSQNPRHKITKRGQNVTFRCDPISEHNRLYWYRQTLGQGPEFLTYFQNEAQLEKSRLLSDRFSAERPKGSFSTLEIQRTEQGDSAMYLCASSLRARDIYGYTFGSGTRLTVV.